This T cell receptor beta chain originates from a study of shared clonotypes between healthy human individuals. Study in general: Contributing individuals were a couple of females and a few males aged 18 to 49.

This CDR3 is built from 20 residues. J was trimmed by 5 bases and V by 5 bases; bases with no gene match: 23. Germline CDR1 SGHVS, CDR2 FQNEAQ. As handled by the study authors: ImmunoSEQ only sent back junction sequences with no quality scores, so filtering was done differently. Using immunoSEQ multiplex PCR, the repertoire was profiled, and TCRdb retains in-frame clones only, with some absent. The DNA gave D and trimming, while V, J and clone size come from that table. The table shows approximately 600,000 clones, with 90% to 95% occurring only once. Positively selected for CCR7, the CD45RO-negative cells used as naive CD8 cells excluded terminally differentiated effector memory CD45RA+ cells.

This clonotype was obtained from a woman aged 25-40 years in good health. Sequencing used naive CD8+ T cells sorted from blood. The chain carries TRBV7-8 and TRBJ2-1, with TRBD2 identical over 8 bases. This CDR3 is CASSPRITGGPLSGHNEQFF. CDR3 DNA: TGTGCCAGCAGCCCCAGGATTACGGGAGGGCCCTTATCGGGGCACAATGAGCAGTTCTTC.